This T cell receptor beta chain was retrieved from a study of cytomegalovirus exposure and HLA in healthy donors. The J segment lost 3 bases and the V segment lost 8 bases, leaving 11 bases of the junction unmatched. The CDR3 totals 15 residues. Germline lookup yields CDR1 MNHEY and CDR2 SMNVEV (reference sequence). Study conclusions and caveats: Later analysis demonstrated an association between a missense DCLRE1C variant and TCR beta V- and J-gene trimming. Presence/absence analyses took donor sequencing depth as roughly uniform.

Both 60 Vbeta primers and 13 Jbeta primers went into the PCR. Sequencing was performed with immunoSEQ multiplex PCR; in TCRdb, only in-frame clones are kept and a portion is missing. The table shows about 140,000 clones, with more than 75% occurring only once. Remarks on this clone: Its antigen is as yet unknown.

This TCR came from a man aged 50 or older in good health and CMV-seronegative. Sequencing was carried out using PBMCs. The chain has TRBV27 and TRBJ1-1; 8 bases agree with TRBD1. CDR3 sequence (DNA): TGTGCCAGCGCCCACCCGGACAGGGTGTACACTGAAGCTTTCTTT. It codes for CASAHPDRVYTEAFF.